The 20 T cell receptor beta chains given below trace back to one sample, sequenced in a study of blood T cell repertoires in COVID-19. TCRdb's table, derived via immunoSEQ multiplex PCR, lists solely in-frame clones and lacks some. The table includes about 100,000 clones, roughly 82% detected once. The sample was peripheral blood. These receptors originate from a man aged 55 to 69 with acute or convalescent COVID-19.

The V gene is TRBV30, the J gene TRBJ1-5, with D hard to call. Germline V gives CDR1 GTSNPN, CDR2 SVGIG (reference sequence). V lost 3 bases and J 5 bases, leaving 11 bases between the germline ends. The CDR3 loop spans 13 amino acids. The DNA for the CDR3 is TGTGCCTGGAGCACGCGAGAATATCAGCCCCAGCATTTT. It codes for CAWSTREYQPQHF.

The CDR3 coding sequence is TGTGCCAGCAGTCCGACAGGGCTGGAGACCCAGTACTTC. Translation gives CASSPTGLETQYF. V is TRBV12-3 or TRBV12-4 and J is TRBJ2-5, with 7 bases that match TRBD1. After removal of 5 bases from V and 5 bases from J, the junction contained 5 bases not matched to a gene. The CDR3 runs to 13 residues.

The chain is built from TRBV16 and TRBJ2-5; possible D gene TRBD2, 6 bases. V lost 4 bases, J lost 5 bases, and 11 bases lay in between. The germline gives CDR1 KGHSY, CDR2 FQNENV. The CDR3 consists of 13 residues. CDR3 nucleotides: TGTGCCAGCAGCCTCAATGGGAGGGAGACCCAGTACTTC. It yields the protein CASSLNGRETQYF.

CDR3 sequence reads: CASRPSTDTQYF. The CDR3 nucleotides are TGTGCCAGCAGGCCTAGTACAGATACGCAGTATTTT. The chain carries TRBV12-3 or TRBV12-4 and TRBJ2-3, with D hard to call. CDR3 length equals 12 residues. V was cut by 6 bases and J by 3 bases, with 7 bases left in between.

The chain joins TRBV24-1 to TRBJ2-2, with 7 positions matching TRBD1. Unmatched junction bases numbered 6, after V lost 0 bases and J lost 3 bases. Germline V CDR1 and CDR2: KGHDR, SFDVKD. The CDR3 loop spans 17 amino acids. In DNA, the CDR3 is TGTGCCACCAGTGATTTGTCCCGGGACAGATACACCGGGGAGCTGTTTTTT. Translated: CATSDLSRDRYTGELFF.

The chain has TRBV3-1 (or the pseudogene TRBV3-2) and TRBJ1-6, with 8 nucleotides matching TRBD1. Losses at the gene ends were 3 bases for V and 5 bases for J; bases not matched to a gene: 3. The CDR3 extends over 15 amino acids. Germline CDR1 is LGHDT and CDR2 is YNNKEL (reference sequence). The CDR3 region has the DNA TGTGCCAGCAGCCATTCGGACAGGGATAATTCACCCCTCCACTTT. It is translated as CASSHSDRDNSPLHF.

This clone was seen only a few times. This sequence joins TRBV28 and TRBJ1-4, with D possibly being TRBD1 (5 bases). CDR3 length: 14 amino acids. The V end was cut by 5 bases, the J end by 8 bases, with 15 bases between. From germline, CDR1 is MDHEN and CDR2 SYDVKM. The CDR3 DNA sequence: TGTGCCAGCAGTAACTTCGATGGGGCCGAAAAACTGTTTTTT. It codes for CASSNFDGAEKLFF.

The CDR3 nucleotides are TGTGCCAGTAGTATACAGGGGGCGTCCGGGGAGCTGTTTTTT. Its protein is CASSIQGASGELFF. The V and J genes are TRBV19 and TRBJ2-2; 8 nucleotides align to TRBD1. CDR1 is LNHDA, CDR2 SQIVND, per germline (reference sequence). The CDR3 runs 14 residues. J gave up 6 bases and V 2 bases, and 2 bases lay outside the gene matches.

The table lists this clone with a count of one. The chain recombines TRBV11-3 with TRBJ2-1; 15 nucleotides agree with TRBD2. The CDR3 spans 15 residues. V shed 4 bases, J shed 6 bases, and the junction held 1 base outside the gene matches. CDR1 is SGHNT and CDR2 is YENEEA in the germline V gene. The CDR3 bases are TGTGCCAGCAGCTCGGGACTAGCGGGAGGCAATGAGCAGTTCTTC. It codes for CASSSGLAGGNEQFF.

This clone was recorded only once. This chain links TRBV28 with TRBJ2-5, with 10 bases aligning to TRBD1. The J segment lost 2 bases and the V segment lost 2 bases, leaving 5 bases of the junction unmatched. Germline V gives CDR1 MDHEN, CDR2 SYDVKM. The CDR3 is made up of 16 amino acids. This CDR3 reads CASSLTGQGHQETQYF. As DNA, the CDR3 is TGTGCCAGCAGTTTAACGGGACAGGGGCATCAAGAGACCCAGTACTTC.

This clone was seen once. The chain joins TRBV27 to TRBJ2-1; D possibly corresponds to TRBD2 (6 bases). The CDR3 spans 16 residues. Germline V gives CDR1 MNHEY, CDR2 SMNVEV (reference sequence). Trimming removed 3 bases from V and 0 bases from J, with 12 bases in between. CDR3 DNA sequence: TGTGCCAGCAGTTTGATGGGAGGCGGCTCCTACAATGAGCAGTTCTTC. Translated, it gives CASSLMGGGSYNEQFF.

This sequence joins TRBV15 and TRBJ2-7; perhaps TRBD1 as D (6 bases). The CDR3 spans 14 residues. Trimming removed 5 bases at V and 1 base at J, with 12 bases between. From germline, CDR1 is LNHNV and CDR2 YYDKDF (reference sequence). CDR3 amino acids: CATSAGVGSYEQYF. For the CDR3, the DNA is TGTGCCACCAGCGCAGGGGTAGGATCCTACGAGCAGTACTTC.

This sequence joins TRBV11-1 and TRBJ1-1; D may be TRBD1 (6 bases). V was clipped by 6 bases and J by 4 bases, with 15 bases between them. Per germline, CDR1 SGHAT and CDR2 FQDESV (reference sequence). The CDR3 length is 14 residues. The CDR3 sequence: CASRAAKGVTEAFF. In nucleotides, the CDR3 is TGTGCCAGCAGGGCGGCCAAGGGGGTCACTGAAGCTTTCTTT.

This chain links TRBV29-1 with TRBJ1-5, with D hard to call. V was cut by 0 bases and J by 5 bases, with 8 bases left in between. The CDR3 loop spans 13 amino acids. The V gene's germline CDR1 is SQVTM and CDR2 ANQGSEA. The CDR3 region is CSVEDGRDQPQHF. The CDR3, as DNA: TGCAGCGTTGAAGACGGGAGGGATCAGCCCCAGCATTTT.

DNA for the CDR3: TGCGCCAGCAGCTTGGTAGTTGGCTCTGGAAACACCATATATTTT. This encodes CASSLVVGSGNTIYF. This chain links TRBV5-1 with TRBJ1-3, with D unresolved. CDR3 length: 15 residues. Germline V gene lookup returns CDR1 SGHRS and CDR2 YFSETQ. Trimming removed 0 bases at V and 0 bases at J, with 7 bases between. The whole variable domain, filled in from reference TRBV5-1 and TRBJ1-3, reads KAGVTQTPRYLIKTRGQQVTLSCSPISGHRSVSWYQQTPGQGLQFLFEYFSETQRNKGNFPGRFSGRQFSNSRSEMNVSTLELGDSALYLCASSLVVGSGNTIYFGEGSWLTVV.

The CDR3 spells CAIRGEAFDYGYTF. The DNA of the CDR3 is TGTGCCATCAGGGGTGAGGCTTTCGACTATGGCTACACCTTC. The chain employs TRBV10-3 and TRBJ1-2, with D hard to call. Germline lookup yields CDR1 ENHRY and CDR2 SYGVKD. This CDR3 region has 14 residues. Trimming removed 6 bases from V and 3 bases from J, with 14 bases in between.

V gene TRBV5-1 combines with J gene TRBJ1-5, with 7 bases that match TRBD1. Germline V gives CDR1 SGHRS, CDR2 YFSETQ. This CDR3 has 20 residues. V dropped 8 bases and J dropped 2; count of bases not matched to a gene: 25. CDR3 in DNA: TGCGCCAGAGAGCTTGGGACAGTGGGCTACTGGGGTGTTGGCAATCAGCCCCAGCATTTT. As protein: CARELGTVGYWGVGNQPQHF.

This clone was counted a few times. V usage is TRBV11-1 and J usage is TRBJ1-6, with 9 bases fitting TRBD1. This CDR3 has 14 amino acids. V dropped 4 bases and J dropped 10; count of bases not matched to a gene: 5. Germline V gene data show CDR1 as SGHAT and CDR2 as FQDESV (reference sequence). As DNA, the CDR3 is TGTGCCAGCAGCTATCGGACAGGGGTCTCACCCCTCCACTTT. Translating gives CASSYRTGVSPLHF.

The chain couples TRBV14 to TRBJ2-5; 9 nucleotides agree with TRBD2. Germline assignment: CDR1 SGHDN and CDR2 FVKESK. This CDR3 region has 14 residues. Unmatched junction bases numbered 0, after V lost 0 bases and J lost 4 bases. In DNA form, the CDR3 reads TGTGCCAGCAGCCAAGATAGCGGGAGAGAGACCCAGTACTTC. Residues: CASSQDSGRETQYF.

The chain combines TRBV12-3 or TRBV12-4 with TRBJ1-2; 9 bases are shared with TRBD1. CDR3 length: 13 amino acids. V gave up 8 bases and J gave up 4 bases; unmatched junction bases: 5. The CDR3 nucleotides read TGTGCCAGCGGGACAGGGACGACCTATGGCTACACCTTC. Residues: CASGTGTTYGYTF.